This entry describes one T cell receptor (beta chain). Assay used: immunoSEQ multiplex PCR; TCRdb lists only in-frame clones, some missing. The sample has some 160,000 clones, around nine tenths seen once. The record originates from a study of T cell responses to AZD1222 COVID-19 vaccine. Germline CDR1 and CDR2: LNHNV and YYDKDF (reference sequence). The CDR3 runs to 13 residues. V shed 6 bases and J 7 bases; nucleotides not matched to a gene: 5. The sample here was peripheral blood, taken on day 0 of AZD1222 vaccination. V and J are TRBV15 and TRBJ2-7, with 11 bases aligning to TRBD1. The source is an adult in good health. CDR3 sequence: CATSRTGGGEQYF. The CDR3, as DNA: TGTGCCACCAGTAGGACAGGGGGCGGTGAGCAGTACTTC.